This T cell receptor beta chain was documented in a study of cytomegalovirus exposure and HLA in healthy donors. Study-wide results and limits: Both high specificity and high sensitivity reportedly marked the classifier's diagnosis of cytomegalovirus status.

As regards this clone: Its target is unknown.

Amplification used 60 Vbeta primers and 13 Jbeta primers. The method was immunoSEQ multiplex PCR; TCRdb's version includes in-frame clones alone and lacks a portion of them. The sample includes about 190,000 clones, around three quarters seen only once; the top ten take 0.65%. The sample was PBMCs. This TCR derives from a boy between 10 and 17 years old in good health and CMV-seronegative.

CDR3 DNA: TGCGCCAGCAGCCAAGAGGTAGGGGCCCTACATTTT. This codes for CASSQEVGALHF. V gene TRBV4-1 combines with J gene TRBJ1-5; perhaps TRBD1 as D (5 bases). Germline lookup yields CDR1 MGHRA and CDR2 YSYEKL. Trimming shortened V by 0 bases and J by 16 bases, and 13 bases separated the two germline ends. The CDR3 length is 12 residues.